Listed below are T cell receptor beta chains from one sample, sequenced in a study of breast tumors, draining lymph nodes, adjacent tissues. A single record per CDR3 protein comes from TCRdb applying MiXCR to the multiplex PCR reads. The sample has 7,000 to 9,000 distinct CDR3 sequences, around 80% seen once. The sequencing input was tumor-adjacent breast tissue. These receptors were taken from a female donor with breast cancer. Some clones in this sample may be carry-over from other donors' samples. CDR3s include the opening cysteine and the closing phenylalanine or tryptophan. D genes are given only for firm matches. Only some rows state a clone size, as once, few, many or a class for expanded clones.

j_gene: TRBJ2-5
d_gene: TRBD2
abundance: medium-sized
v_gene: TRBV6-4
len: 17
CDR3nt: TGTGCCAGCCCCGCCGGAGTCCCGGGACTAGCAAAAGAGACCCAGTACTTC
CDR3aa: CASPAGVPGLAKETQYF

j_gene: TRBJ2-1
d_gene: -
abundance: -
v_gene: TRBV3-1
len: 14
CDR3nt: TGTGCCAGCAGCGGACCCCCGTCGTACAATGAGCAGTTCTTC
CDR3aa: CASSGPPSYNEQFF

j_gene: TRBJ2-7
d_gene: TRBD1
abundance: -
v_gene: TRBV5-4
len: 16
CDR3nt: TGTGCCAGCAGCTTGGGGGGGCAGGGGGCTTCCTACGAGCAGTACTTC
CDR3aa: CASSLGGQGASYEQYF

j_gene: TRBJ2-1
d_gene: -
abundance: many
v_gene: TRBV29-1
len: 13
CDR3nt: TGCAGCGCCGTCCAGAGGACAGGAGGGGAGCAGTTCTTC
CDR3aa: CSAVQRTGGEQFF

j_gene: TRBJ2-7
d_gene: TRBD2
abundance: -
v_gene: TRBV5-1
len: 15
CDR3nt: TGCGCCAGCAGCTGGGACTACTCTACTCCTTACGAGCAGTACTTC
CDR3aa: CASSWDYSTPYEQYF

j_gene: TRBJ2-7
d_gene: -
abundance: -
v_gene: TRBV20-1
len: 14
CDR3nt: TGCAGTGCTAGAGATGGGACATCGACCTACGAGCAGTACTTC
CDR3aa: CSARDGTSTYEQYF

j_gene: TRBJ2-7
d_gene: TRBD2
abundance: -
v_gene: TRBV2
len: 14
CDR3nt: TGTGCCAGCAGTGGCCCTCTAGCGGACTACGAGCAGTATTTC
CDR3aa: CASSGPLADYEQYF

j_gene: TRBJ2-5
d_gene: -
abundance: -
v_gene: TRBV7-2
len: 11
CDR3nt: TGTGCCAGCAGCTTAAAGGAGACCCAGTACTTC
CDR3aa: CASSLKETQYF

j_gene: TRBJ2-1
d_gene: -
abundance: -
v_gene: TRBV7-8
len: 20
CDR3nt: TGTGCCAGCAGCTTCCGATCAAGCCGGGACTTTGCATTTGCCTACAATGAGCAGTTCTTC
CDR3aa: CASSFRSSRDFAFAYNEQFF

j_gene: TRBJ1-6
d_gene: -
abundance: -
v_gene: TRBV30
len: 14
CDR3nt: TGTGCCTGGAGCGACGGTAACAGACATTCACCCCTCCACTTT
CDR3aa: CAWSDGNRHSPLHF

j_gene: TRBJ2-5
d_gene: TRBD1
abundance: -
v_gene: TRBV10-3
len: 13
CDR3nt: TGTGCCATCAGTGGGACAGGGGTCGAGACCCAGTACTTC
CDR3aa: CAISGTGVETQYF

j_gene: TRBJ1-3
d_gene: -
abundance: -
v_gene: TRBV10-3
len: 16
CDR3nt: TGTGCCATCAGTGAGCCGAAGGGTGCGGATGGAAACACCATATATTTT
CDR3aa: CAISEPKGADGNTIYF

j_gene: TRBJ1-4
d_gene: TRBD1
abundance: many
v_gene: TRBV12-3/TRBV12-4
len: 14
CDR3nt: TGTGCCAGCAGTTTGCAGGGGGGAAATGAAAAACTGTTTTTT
CDR3aa: CASSLQGGNEKLFF

j_gene: TRBJ1-6
d_gene: -
abundance: -
v_gene: TRBV7-9
len: 13
CDR3nt: TGTGCCAGCAGCTTACCAGGGAATTCACCCCTCCACTTT
CDR3aa: CASSLPGNSPLHF

j_gene: TRBJ2-7
d_gene: -
abundance: hyperexpanded
v_gene: TRBV20-1
len: 13
CDR3nt: TGCAGTGCTAGAAAAAGCGACTCCTACGAGCAGTACTTC
CDR3aa: CSARKSDSYEQYF

j_gene: TRBJ1-6
d_gene: -
abundance: -
v_gene: TRBV2
len: 16
CDR3nt: TGTGCCAGCAGTGAACCGTATTATCGACTCGATTCACCCCTCCACTTT
CDR3aa: CASSEPYYRLDSPLHF

j_gene: TRBJ2-2
d_gene: TRBD1
abundance: -
v_gene: TRBV6-5
len: 14
CDR3nt: TGTGCCAGCAAAATGACAGGGGACACCGGGGAGCTGTTTTTT
CDR3aa: CASKMTGDTGELFF

j_gene: TRBJ1-2
d_gene: -
abundance: -
v_gene: TRBV29-1
len: 10
CDR3nt: TGCAGCGTTGAAACCGGAGGCTACACCTTC
CDR3aa: CSVETGGYTF

j_gene: TRBJ2-1
d_gene: -
abundance: medium-sized
v_gene: TRBV11-2
len: 12
CDR3nt: TGTGCCAGCAGCTTAGTCCACAATGAGCAGTTCTTC
CDR3aa: CASSLVHNEQFF

j_gene: TRBJ2-7
d_gene: -
abundance: -
v_gene: TRBV29-1
len: 11
CDR3nt: TGCAGCGTTATTCAGGGAATCGAGCAGTACTTC
CDR3aa: CSVIQGIEQYF

j_gene: TRBJ2-2
d_gene: -
abundance: many
v_gene: TRBV6-1
len: 13
CDR3nt: TGTGCCAGCAGGTGGCGGGGAAGCGGGGAGCTGTTTTTT
CDR3aa: CASRWRGSGELFF

j_gene: TRBJ2-5
d_gene: TRBD1
abundance: -
v_gene: TRBV10-3
len: 12
CDR3nt: TGTGCCATGGGACAGGAGCAAGAGACCCAGTACTTC
CDR3aa: CAMGQEQETQYF

j_gene: TRBJ2-1
d_gene: -
abundance: many
v_gene: TRBV7-2
len: 16
CDR3nt: TGTGCCAGCAGCTTAGACGGGAGTTCAATGGTCAATGAGCAGTTCTTC
CDR3aa: CASSLDGSSMVNEQFF

j_gene: TRBJ1-2
d_gene: -
abundance: -
v_gene: TRBV6-4
len: 14
CDR3nt: TGTGCCAGCAGTGGGGGGAACCTCCCCTACGGCTACACCTTC
CDR3aa: CASSGGNLPYGYTF

j_gene: TRBJ1-2
d_gene: TRBD1
abundance: -
v_gene: TRBV29-1
len: 13
CDR3nt: TGCAGCGTTGACCCCAGGGGGCAGCGAGGCTACACCTTC
CDR3aa: CSVDPRGQRGYTF

j_gene: TRBJ2-7
d_gene: TRBD2
abundance: medium-sized
v_gene: TRBV7-2
len: 15
CDR3nt: TGTGCCAGCAGCTTAGAAGCGGGGGCTTGGGGCGAGCAGTACTTC
CDR3aa: CASSLEAGAWGEQYF

j_gene: TRBJ2-5
d_gene: TRBD2
abundance: -
v_gene: TRBV5-1
len: 16
CDR3nt: TGCGCCAGCAGCTTGGGGGGGACTAGCGGGATGGAGACCCAGTACTTC
CDR3aa: CASSLGGTSGMETQYF

j_gene: TRBJ1-6
d_gene: -
abundance: -
v_gene: TRBV6-6
len: 13
CDR3nt: TGTGCCAGCAGTGGCGCAGTCGGTTCACCCCTCCACTTT
CDR3aa: CASSGAVGSPLHF

j_gene: TRBJ2-1
d_gene: -
abundance: once
v_gene: TRBV27
len: 15
CDR3nt: TGTGCCAGCAGTTTGTCGCTAGAGGGCTACAATGAGCAGTTCTTC
CDR3aa: CASSLSLEGYNEQFF

j_gene: TRBJ1-4
d_gene: -
abundance: -
v_gene: TRBV15
len: 14
CDR3nt: TGTGCCACCAGCGGGCCAGGCCAATCTGAAAAACTGTTTTTT
CDR3aa: CATSGPGQSEKLFF

j_gene: TRBJ2-1
d_gene: -
abundance: once
v_gene: TRBV24-1
len: 15
CDR3nt: TGTGCCACCAGTGATTCCCTAGGGAGTGGCAATGAGCAGTTCTTC
CDR3aa: CATSDSLGSGNEQFF

j_gene: TRBJ2-1
d_gene: TRBD2
abundance: many
v_gene: TRBV5-4
len: 18
CDR3nt: TGTGCCAGCAGCTTAGGGACTAGCGGGGGAAGCTCCTACAATGAGCAGTTCTTC
CDR3aa: CASSLGTSGGSSYNEQFF

j_gene: TRBJ2-1
d_gene: TRBD2
abundance: -
v_gene: TRBV7-9
len: 15
CDR3nt: TGTGCCAGCAGCTTATGGAGCGGGGTGGGCAATGAGCAGTTCTTC
CDR3aa: CASSLWSGVGNEQFF

j_gene: TRBJ2-3
d_gene: -
abundance: medium-sized
v_gene: TRBV9
len: 18
CDR3nt: TGTGCCAGCAGCGGAAGCTCGGGGGGCTTCGCTAGCACAGATACGCAGTATTTT
CDR3aa: CASSGSSGGFASTDTQYF

j_gene: TRBJ2-1
d_gene: TRBD2
abundance: many
v_gene: TRBV19
len: 15
CDR3nt: TGTGCCAGTAGTGACGGCGGGAGAGCCTTCAATGAGCAGTTCTTC
CDR3aa: CASSDGGRAFNEQFF

j_gene: TRBJ1-1
d_gene: -
abundance: many
v_gene: TRBV4-1
len: 14
CDR3nt: TGCGCCAGCAGCCAAGAATCACTGAACACTGAAGCTTTCTTT
CDR3aa: CASSQESLNTEAFF

j_gene: TRBJ2-7
d_gene: TRBD1
abundance: -
v_gene: TRBV19
len: 15
CDR3nt: TGTGCCAGTAGTTCACAGGACAGGGACGTCGGTGAGCAGTACTTC
CDR3aa: CASSSQDRDVGEQYF

j_gene: TRBJ1-2
d_gene: TRBD1
abundance: -
v_gene: TRBV7-8
len: 16
CDR3nt: TGTGCCAGCAGCTTAGAGGCCAGGGGGTTGGGGGTTGGCTACACCTTC
CDR3aa: CASSLEARGLGVGYTF

j_gene: TRBJ2-5
d_gene: TRBD1
abundance: -
v_gene: TRBV14
len: 13
CDR3nt: TGTGCCAGTCAGGGACAGCTTTATCAGACCCAGTACTTC
CDR3aa: CASQGQLYQTQYF

j_gene: TRBJ2-3
d_gene: TRBD1
abundance: -
v_gene: TRBV15
len: 17
CDR3nt: TGTGCCACCAGCAGAACCCAGACAGGGTACGGCACAGATACGCAGTATTTT
CDR3aa: CATSRTQTGYGTDTQYF

j_gene: TRBJ1-6
d_gene: -
abundance: -
v_gene: TRBV7-9
len: 15
CDR3nt: TGTGCCAGCAGCGGGCGGGACCCGGGGAATTCACCCCTCCACTTT
CDR3aa: CASSGRDPGNSPLHF

j_gene: TRBJ1-6
d_gene: -
abundance: -
v_gene: TRBV20-1
len: 13
CDR3nt: TGCAGTGCTAGAGATCGGATTAATTCACCCCTCCACTTT
CDR3aa: CSARDRINSPLHF

j_gene: TRBJ1-5
d_gene: TRBD1
abundance: large
v_gene: TRBV20-1
len: 14
CDR3nt: TGCAGTGCTAGAGCCCAGGGGGCAGTTCAGCCCCAGCATTTT
CDR3aa: CSARAQGAVQPQHF

j_gene: TRBJ2-3
d_gene: -
abundance: -
v_gene: TRBV2
len: 16
CDR3nt: TGTGCCAGCAGTGCTAACAGGGCGGAGGGCACAGATACGCAGTATTTT
CDR3aa: CASSANRAEGTDTQYF